This TCR beta chain was sequenced for a study of shared clonotypes between healthy human individuals. Study-level results: Generation probabilities were higher for clonotypes shared across all four sorted-subset donors than for unshared ones.

Selected positively for CCR7 and CD45RO-negative, naive CD8 cells excluded terminally differentiated effector memory CD45RA+ cells. Adult donors, all healthy and HIV-negative, had no recent acute infections or vaccinations. TCRdb's copy holds only in-frame clones and misses some; the assay was immunoSEQ multiplex PCR. The sample holds about 2.2 million clones, 90% to 95% seen once. V shed 5 bases, J shed 0 bases, and the junction held 9 bases outside the gene matches. CDR3 size: 17 residues. Germline values: CDR1 SGHVS, CDR2 FQNEAQ. With respect to this clone: Its antigen is not identified.

This sequence originates from a man younger than 30 in good health. Some clones in this sample may be carry-over from other donors' samples. V is TRBV7-8 and J is TRBJ1-2; TRBD1 aligns across 10 bases. The sequencing input was naive CD8+ T cells from PBMCs. The CDR3: CASSPLPGQGANYGYTF. For the CDR3, the DNA is TGTGCCAGCAGCCCCCTCCCCGGACAGGGGGCTAACTATGGCTACACCTTC.